The present T cell receptor (delta chain) was sequenced within a study of gamma-delta T cells after stem cell transplantation. This clone showed up just a few times. TCRdb fed the RT-PCR reads to CATT. The sample contains around 1,200 delta-chain clones, 8.5% of which appear only once. J was trimmed by 0 bases and V by 0 bases; bases with no gene match: 18. Germline lookup yields CDR1 GEAIGNYY and CDR2 EKD. This CDR3 contains 21 residues. Sample: gamma-delta T cells. The rearrangement uses TRDV2 and TRDJ1; 10 positions match TRDD3. The receptor was derived from a human donor. It is not recorded whose cells these are; they may come from a transplant donor. The CDR3: CACDTVRGVTGGSTYTDKLIF. CDR3 bases: TGTGCCTGTGACACCGTACGAGGGGTTACTGGGGGATCCACGTACACCGATAAACTCATCTTT.